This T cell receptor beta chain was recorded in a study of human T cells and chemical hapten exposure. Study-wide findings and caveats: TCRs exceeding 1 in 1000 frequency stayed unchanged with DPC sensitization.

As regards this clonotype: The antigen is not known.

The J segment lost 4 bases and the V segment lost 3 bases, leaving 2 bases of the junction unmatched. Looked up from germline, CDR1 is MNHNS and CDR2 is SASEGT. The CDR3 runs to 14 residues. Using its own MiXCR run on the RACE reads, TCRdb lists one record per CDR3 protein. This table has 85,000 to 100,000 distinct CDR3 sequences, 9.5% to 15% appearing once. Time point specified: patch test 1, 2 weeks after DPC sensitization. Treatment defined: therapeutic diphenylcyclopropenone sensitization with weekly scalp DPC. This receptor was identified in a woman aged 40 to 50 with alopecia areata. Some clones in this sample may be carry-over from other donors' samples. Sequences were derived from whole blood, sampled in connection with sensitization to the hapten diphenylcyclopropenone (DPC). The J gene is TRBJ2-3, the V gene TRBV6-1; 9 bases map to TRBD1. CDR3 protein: CASSEGQGSDTQYF. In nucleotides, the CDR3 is TGTGCCAGCAGTGAGGGACAGGGATCAGATACGCAGTATTTT.